These 22 T cell receptor beta chains were sequenced from one sample in a study of vaccination effects on CD4 cells after COVID-19. Produced via immunoSEQ multiplex PCR; TCRdb's table is partial and in-frame only. Altogether 65,000 to 90,000 clones are present, around 79% being singletons, with the ten largest covering about 3.2%. Prior to sequencing, the ViraFEST assay stimulated PBMC with viral peptide pools, which expanded the antigen-specific CD4+ T cells. It was after approximately 10 days of culture that CD4+ T cells were isolated. Nobody among the vaccine recipients had prior SARS-CoV-2 infection (nucleocapsid antibodies were negative). Their target antigens are unknown. The sample consisted of CD4+ T cells from PBMCs cultured with HCoV-NL63 spike peptides, taken before COVID-19 vaccination. The receptor source for this set is a human donor who received a COVID-19 vaccine.

The rearrangement links TRBV20-1 to TRBJ1-1; TRBD1 aligns across 10 bases. J gave up 4 bases and V 3 bases, and 5 bases lay outside the gene matches. CDR1 is DFQATT and CDR2 is SNEGSKA in the germline V gene (reference sequence). The CDR3 is 14 amino acids. CDR3 residues: CSASVGDRGTEAFF. CDR3 coding DNA: TGCAGTGCTAGTGTCGGGGACAGGGGCACTGAAGCTTTCTTT.

The chain is built from TRBV6-2 or TRBV6-3 and TRBJ1-5, with 7 bases fitting TRBD1. Germline CDR1 MNHEY, CDR2 SVGEGT. The CDR3 is made up of 14 amino acids. V dropped 5 bases and J dropped 4; count of bases not matched to a gene: 5. The CDR3 coding sequence is TGTGCCAGCAGTGGGGACAGAGTTAATCAGCCCCAGCATTTT. Residues: CASSGDRVNQPQHF.

This rearrangement joins TRBV16 to TRBJ1-2, with D maybe TRBD1 (5 bases). CDR1 and CDR2 from the germline V gene are KGHSY and FQNENV. The CDR3 totals 15 residues. V lost 0 bases and J 2 bases, leaving 10 bases between the germline ends. The DNA for the CDR3 is TGTGCCAGCAGCCAATCCCGGACACAGAACTATGGCTACACCTTC. Protein product: CASSQSRTQNYGYTF.

This clone was found a few times. The chain is built from TRBV6-2 or TRBV6-3 and TRBJ1-2; 9 bases fit TRBD1. V lost 2 bases and J lost 4; bases outside the gene matches: 2. The germline CDR1 and CDR2 sequences are MNHEY and SVGEGT. CDR3 length: 14 residues. CDR3 sequence (DNA): TGTGCCAGCAGTTACCCGGACAGGGGCTATGGCTACACCTTC. Protein sequence: CASSYPDRGYGYTF.

V and J are TRBV5-1 and TRBJ1-4, with 7 bases lining up with TRBD1. V dropped 4 bases and J dropped 8; count of bases not matched to a gene: 8. The CDR3 runs to 14 residues. CDR1 and CDR2 from the germline V gene are SGHRS and YFSETQ. The CDR3 region is CASSPVGGREKLFF. CDR3 DNA: TGCGCCAGCAGCCCCGTAGGGGGCCGGGAAAAACTGTTTTTT.

The V call is TRBV19, the J call TRBJ1-2, with D perhaps matching TRBD1 (6 bases). From germline, CDR1 is LNHDA and CDR2 SQIVND (reference sequence). This CDR3 region has 17 residues. V lost 7 bases and J lost 1, with 22 bases in between. The CDR3 nucleotides read TGTGCCAGTAATTCGGGACACCTCCCTGGGGTTAACTATGGCTACACCTTC. Residues: CASNSGHLPGVNYGYTF.

The rearrangement uses TRBV5-8 and TRBJ1-5; 7 nucleotides match TRBD1. V gave up 3 bases and J gave up 4 bases; unmatched junction bases: 7. The CDR3 contains 15 residues. CDR1 and CDR2 from the germline V gene are SGHTS and YDEGEE. CDR3 sequence: CASSSTAGGNQPQHF. The CDR3 DNA reads TGTGCCAGCAGCTCTACGGCAGGGGGAAATCAGCCCCAGCATTTT.

This chain links TRBV6-1 with TRBJ2-3; D remains ambiguous. The CDR3 contains 15 residues. In germline, CDR1 is MNHNS, CDR2 SASEGT. Trimming cost V 3 bases and J 0 bases, with 10 bases left between them. CDR3 bases: TGTGCCAGCAGTGAGATGTCAGGTAGCACAGATACGCAGTATTTT. Encoded protein: CASSEMSGSTDTQYF.

The chain links TRBV6-1 to TRBJ2-5, with D perhaps matching TRBD1 (5 bases). The CDR3 covers 14 residues. From germline, CDR1 is MNHNS and CDR2 SASEGT. V was pared by 4 bases and J by 2 bases, with 11 bases between. The CDR3 loop reads CASSGAGNQETQYF. The CDR3, as DNA: TGTGCCAGCAGTGGAGCAGGGAATCAAGAGACCCAGTACTTC.

Of note for this clone: At one end, the junction sequence differs from germline, possibly due to a read error. V and J are TRBV6-6 and TRBJ2-3, with 7 bases matching TRBD2. From germline, CDR1 is MNHNY and CDR2 SVGAGI (reference sequence). The CDR3 loop spans 16 amino acids. In DNA, the CDR3 is TGTGCCAGCAGCCCTCTTTTAGCGGGTATTGCAGATATGCAGTATTTT. This encodes CASSPLLAGIADMQYF.

The chain is built from TRBV6-2 or TRBV6-3 and TRBJ2-5; D could derive from TRBD1 or TRBD2 (5 bases each). CDR1 is MNHEY, CDR2 SVGEGT, per germline. V dropped 0 bases and J dropped 3 bases, with 11 bases sitting between them. The CDR3 is 15 amino acids. DNA for the CDR3: TGTGCCAGCAGTTACTCCCTCGGGACCAAAGAGACCCAGTACTTC. Encoded protein: CASSYSLGTKETQYF.

The V call is TRBV24-1, the J call TRBJ2-3; TRBD2 matches 13 bases. The trim removed 7 bases at V and 1 base at J, leaving 10 bases unmatched. The CDR3 has 18 residues. Germline V gives CDR1 KGHDR, CDR2 SFDVKD. The CDR3, as DNA: TGTGCCACCAGCGGGACTAGCGGGGCTTCCGGCCGCACAGATACGCAGTATTTT. Its translation: CATSGTSGASGRTDTQYF.

This sequence joins TRBV19 and TRBJ1-1, with D perhaps TRBD1 (6 bases). The germline V and J ends were trimmed by 5 bases and 1 base, with 14 bases remaining between them. This CDR3 is built from 15 residues. In germline, CDR1 is LNHDA, CDR2 SQIVND (reference sequence). The CDR3 here is CASSAPDSRNTEAFF. The CDR3, as DNA: TGTGCCAGTAGTGCTCCGGACAGTAGGAACACTGAAGCTTTCTTT.

V usage is TRBV2 and J usage is TRBJ1-6; 7 nucleotides match TRBD1. The V gene end was trimmed by 5 bases and the J gene end by 5 bases; junction bases not matched to a gene: 3. This CDR3 is built from 14 residues. Germline CDR1 is SNHLY and CDR2 is FYNNEI. For the CDR3, the DNA is TGTGCCAGCAGTTACGACAGGGATAATTCACCCCTCCACTTT. It yields the protein CASSYDRDNSPLHF.

This chain connects TRBV6-5 to TRBJ2-7; D is perhaps TRBD1 (6 bases). From germline, CDR1 is MNHEY and CDR2 SVGAGI. The V gene lost 7 bases and the J gene lost 4 bases, with 14 bases spanning the gap. CDR3 length: 13 amino acids. The CDR3 loop reads CASTRTAQYEQYV. The CDR3 DNA reads TGTGCCAGCACTAGGACAGCGCAATACGAGCAGTACGTC.

The J gene is TRBJ2-5, the V gene TRBV5-1; D remains unclear. There are 14 residues in the CDR3. CDR1 and CDR2 (germline): SGHRS, YFSETQ. V dropped 0 bases and J dropped 5 bases, with 11 bases sitting between them. CDR3 in amino acids: CASSLAVVWETQYF. The CDR3 coding sequence is TGCGCCAGCAGCTTGGCCGTGGTGTGGGAGACCCAGTACTTC.

The chain is built from TRBV6-5 and TRBJ2-7; possibly TRBD1 for D (5 bases). This CDR3 is built from 12 residues. Germline assignment: CDR1 MNHEY and CDR2 SVGAGI. Between the trimmed V and J ends, which lost 6 bases and 4 bases, there was a span of 10 bases. DNA of the CDR3: TGTGCCAGCAGAACAGGTTGGTACGAGCAGTACGTC. Translated: CASRTGWYEQYV.

The chain joins TRBV24-1 to TRBJ2-1; TRBD2 matches at 8 bases. After removal of 3 bases from V and 2 bases from J, the junction contained 5 bases not matched to a gene. The germline gives CDR1 KGHDR, CDR2 SFDVKD. The CDR3 sequence is 16 residues long. DNA of the CDR3: TGTGCCACCAGTGATCCCTCCGGGGGGGCCTACAATGAGCAGTTCTTC. Its protein product is CATSDPSGGAYNEQFF.

This clone was seen a single time. V and J are TRBV19 and TRBJ2-2; either TRBD1 or TRBD2 may supply D (6 bases each). The ends were cut back, 7 bases at V and 1 base at J, with 10 bases in the middle. CDR1 is LNHDA, CDR2 SQIVND, per germline (reference sequence). The CDR3 consists of 14 residues. CDR3 protein: CASNRGRNTGELFF. In nucleotides, the CDR3 is TGTGCCAGTAATCGGGGGCGGAACACCGGGGAGCTGTTTTTT.

The rearrangement links TRBV11-2 to TRBJ1-4, with D possibly matching TRBD1 (5 bases). Trimming took off 5 bases at V and 2 bases at J, with 15 bases between the two ends. The germline V gene encodes CDR1 SGHAT and CDR2 FQNNGV. The CDR3 extends over 16 amino acids. The CDR3, as DNA: TGTGCCAGCAGCCTCACTCCAGGGCCTACTAATGAAAAACTGTTTTTT. Translating gives CASSLTPGPTNEKLFF.

The chain has TRBV24-1 and TRBJ2-5, with TRBD1 identical over 8 bases. Trimming took 3 bases from V and 5 from J; bases not matched to a gene: 10. Germline CDR1 and CDR2: KGHDR and SFDVKD. The CDR3 length is 16 residues. The CDR3: CATSDLTSGGGETQYF. CDR3 in DNA: TGTGCCACCAGTGATCTGACTTCAGGGGGCGGGGAGACCCAGTACTTC.

This clone showed up just a few times. The chain joins TRBV3-1 (or the pseudogene TRBV3-2) to TRBJ1-6; D is undetermined. Germline V CDR1 and CDR2: LGHDT, YNNKEL (reference sequence). The CDR3 is 15 residues long. V was trimmed by 0 bases and J by 10 bases, leaving 13 bases between them. CDR3 in amino acids: CASSQEWTSGSPLHF. The CDR3 DNA reads TGTGCCAGCAGCCAAGAATGGACGTCGGGCTCACCCCTCCACTTT.